This T cell receptor (beta chain) was recorded in a study of beta chain features in type 1 diabetes. Across the whole study: Over all samples combined, 90 million to 140 million sorted cells were examined.

This clone appeared a few times. Its antigen is undetermined. Expressed TCRB transcripts were sequenced, since all the RNA that had been isolated was reverse transcribed. Repertoires were generated with immunoSEQ multiplex PCR, while TCRdb's copy carries only in-frame clones and drops some. The table has 900,000 or so clones, about a sixth seen once; the top ten hold 0.023%. Every participating donor gave one draw, a heparinised blood sample averaging about 100 mL. V was trimmed by 7 bases and J by 2 bases, leaving 24 bases between them. This CDR3 is built from 18 residues. Germline V gives CDR1 MDHEN, CDR2 SYDVKM. Study results and caveats: Type 1 diabetes patients had moderately but significantly shorter TCRB CDR3s in all four CD4+ subsets.

The TCR comes from a woman aged 18-35 years in good health. Sequencing was done on a sample of naive CD4+ T cells from blood. The chain uses TRBV28 and TRBJ1-5; maybe TRBD1 (5 bases). The CDR3 sequence: CASIMDLAGLLGNQPQHF. Written as DNA, the CDR3 is TGTGCCAGCATTATGGACCTAGCGGGGCTCTTGGGCAATCAGCCCCAGCATTTT.